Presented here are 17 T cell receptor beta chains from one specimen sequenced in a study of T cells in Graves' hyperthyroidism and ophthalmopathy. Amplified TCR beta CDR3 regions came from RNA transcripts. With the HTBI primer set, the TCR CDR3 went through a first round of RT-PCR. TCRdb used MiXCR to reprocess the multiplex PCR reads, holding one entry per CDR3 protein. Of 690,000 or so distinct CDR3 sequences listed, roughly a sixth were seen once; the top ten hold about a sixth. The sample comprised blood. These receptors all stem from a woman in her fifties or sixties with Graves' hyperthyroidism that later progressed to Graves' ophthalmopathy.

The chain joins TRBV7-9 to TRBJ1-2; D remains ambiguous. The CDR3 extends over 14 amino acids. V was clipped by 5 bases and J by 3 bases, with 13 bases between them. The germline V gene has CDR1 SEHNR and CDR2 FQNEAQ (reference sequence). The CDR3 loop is CASSPDGAHYGYTF. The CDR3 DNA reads TGTGCCAGCAGCCCGGACGGAGCCCACTATGGCTACACCTTC.

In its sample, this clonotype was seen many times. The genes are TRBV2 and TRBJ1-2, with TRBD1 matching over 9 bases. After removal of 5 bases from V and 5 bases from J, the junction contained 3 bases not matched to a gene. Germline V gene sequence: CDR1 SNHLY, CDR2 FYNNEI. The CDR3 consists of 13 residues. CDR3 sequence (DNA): TGTGCCAGCAGTTGGGACAGGGAATATGGCTACACCTTC. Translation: CASSWDREYGYTF.

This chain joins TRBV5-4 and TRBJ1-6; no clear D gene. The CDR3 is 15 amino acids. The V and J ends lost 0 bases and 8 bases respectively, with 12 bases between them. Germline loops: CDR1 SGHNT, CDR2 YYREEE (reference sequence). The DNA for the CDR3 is TGTGCCAGCAGCTTGGAGCTGGGTTTCGATTCACCCCTCCACTTT. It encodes CASSLELGFDSPLHF. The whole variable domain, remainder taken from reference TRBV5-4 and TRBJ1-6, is ETGVTQSPTHLIKTRGQQVTLRCSSQSGHNTVSWYQQALGQGPQFIFQYYREEENGRGNFPPRFSGLQFPNYSSELNVNALELDDSALYLCASSLELGFDSPLHFGNGTRLTVT.

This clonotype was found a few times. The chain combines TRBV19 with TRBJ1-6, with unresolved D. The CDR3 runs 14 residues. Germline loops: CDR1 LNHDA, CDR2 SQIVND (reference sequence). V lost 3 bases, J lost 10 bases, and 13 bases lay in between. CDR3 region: CASSIAGNGSPLHF. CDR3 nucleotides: TGTGCCAGTAGTATTGCGGGGAATGGATCACCCCTCCACTTT.

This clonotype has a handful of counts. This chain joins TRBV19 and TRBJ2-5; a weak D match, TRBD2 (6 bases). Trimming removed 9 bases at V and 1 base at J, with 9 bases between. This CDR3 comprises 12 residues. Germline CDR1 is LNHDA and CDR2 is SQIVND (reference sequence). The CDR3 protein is CASLASQETQYF. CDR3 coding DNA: TGTGCCAGCCTAGCGAGCCAAGAGACCCAGTACTTC.

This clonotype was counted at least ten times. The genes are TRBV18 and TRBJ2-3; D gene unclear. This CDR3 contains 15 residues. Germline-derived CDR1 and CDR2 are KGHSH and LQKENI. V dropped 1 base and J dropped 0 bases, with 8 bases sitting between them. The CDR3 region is CASSPQPGSTDTQYF. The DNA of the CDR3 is TGTGCCAGCTCACCACAGCCTGGTAGCACAGATACGCAGTATTTT.

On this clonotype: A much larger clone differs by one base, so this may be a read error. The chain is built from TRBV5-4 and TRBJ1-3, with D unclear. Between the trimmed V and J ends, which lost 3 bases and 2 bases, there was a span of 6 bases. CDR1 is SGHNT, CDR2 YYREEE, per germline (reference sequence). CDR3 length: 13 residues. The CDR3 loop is CASSSAPGNTIYF. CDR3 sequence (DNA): TGTGCCAGCAGCTCGGCCCCTGGAAACACCATATATTTT.

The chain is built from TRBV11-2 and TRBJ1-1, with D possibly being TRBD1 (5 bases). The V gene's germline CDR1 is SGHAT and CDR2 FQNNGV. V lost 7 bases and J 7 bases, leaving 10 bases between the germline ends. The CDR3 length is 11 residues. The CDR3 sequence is CASMQGNEAFF. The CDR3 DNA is TGTGCCAGCATGCAGGGAAATGAAGCTTTCTTT.

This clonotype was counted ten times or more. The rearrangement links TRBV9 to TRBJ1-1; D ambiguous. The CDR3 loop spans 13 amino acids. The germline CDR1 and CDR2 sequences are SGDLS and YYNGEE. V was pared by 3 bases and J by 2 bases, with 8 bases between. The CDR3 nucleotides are TGTGCCAGCAGCGAGGTACCTAACACTGAAGCTTTCTTT. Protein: CASSEVPNTEAFF.

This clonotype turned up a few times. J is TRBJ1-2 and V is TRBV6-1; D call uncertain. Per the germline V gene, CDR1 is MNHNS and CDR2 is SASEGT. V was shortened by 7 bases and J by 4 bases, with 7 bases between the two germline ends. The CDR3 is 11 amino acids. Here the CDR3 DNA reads TGTGCCAGCATTCTGGGCTATGGCTACACCTTC. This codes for CASILGYGYTF.

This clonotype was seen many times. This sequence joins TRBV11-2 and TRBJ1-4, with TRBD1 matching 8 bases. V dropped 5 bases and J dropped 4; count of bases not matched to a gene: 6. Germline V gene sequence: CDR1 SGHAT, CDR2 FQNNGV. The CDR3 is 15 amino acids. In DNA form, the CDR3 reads TGTGCCAGCAGCACCCGGACAGGGAGTAATGAAAAACTGTTTTTT. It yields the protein CASSTRTGSNEKLFF. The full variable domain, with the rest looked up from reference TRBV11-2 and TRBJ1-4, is EAGVAQSPRYKIIEKRQSVAFWCNPISGHATLYWYQQILGQGPKLLIQFQNNGVVDDSQLPKDRFSAERLKGVDSTLKIQPAKLEDSAVYLCASSTRTGSNEKLFFGSGTQLSVL.

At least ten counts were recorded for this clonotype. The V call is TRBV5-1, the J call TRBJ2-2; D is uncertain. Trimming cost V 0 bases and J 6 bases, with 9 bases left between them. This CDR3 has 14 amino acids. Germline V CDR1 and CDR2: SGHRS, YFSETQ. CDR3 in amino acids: CASSLEAYSGELFF. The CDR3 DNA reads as TGCGCCAGCAGCTTGGAGGCGTATTCCGGGGAGCTGTTTTTT.

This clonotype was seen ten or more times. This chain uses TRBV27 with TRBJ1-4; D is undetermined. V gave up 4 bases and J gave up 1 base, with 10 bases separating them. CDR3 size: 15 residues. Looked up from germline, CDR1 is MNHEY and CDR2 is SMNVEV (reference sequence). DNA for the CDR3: TGTGCCAGCAGTTCCCGTGTTGAAACTAATGAAAAACTGTTTTTT. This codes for CASSSRVETNEKLFF. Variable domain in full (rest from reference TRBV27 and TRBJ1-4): EAQVTQNPRYLITVTGKKLTVTCSQNMNHEYMSWYRQDPGLGLRQIYYSMNVEVTDKGDVPEGYKVSRKEKRNFPLILESPSPNQTSLYFCASSSRVETNEKLFFGSGTQLSVL.

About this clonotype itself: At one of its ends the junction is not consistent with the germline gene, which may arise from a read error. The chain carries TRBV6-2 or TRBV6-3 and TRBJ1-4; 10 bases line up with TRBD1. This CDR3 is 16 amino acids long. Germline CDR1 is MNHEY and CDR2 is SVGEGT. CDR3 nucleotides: TGTGCCAGCGAGACAGGGGGCGAAGGGGGAAATGAAAAACTGCTTTTT. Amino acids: CASETGGEGGNEKLLF.

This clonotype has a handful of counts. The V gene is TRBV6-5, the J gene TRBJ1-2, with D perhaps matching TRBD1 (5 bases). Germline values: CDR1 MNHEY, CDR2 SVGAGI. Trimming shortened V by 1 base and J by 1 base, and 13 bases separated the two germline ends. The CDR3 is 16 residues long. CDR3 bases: TGTGCCAGCAGTTACTTGCAGTCGGGGGGTAACTATGGCTACACCTTC. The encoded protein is CASSYLQSGGNYGYTF.

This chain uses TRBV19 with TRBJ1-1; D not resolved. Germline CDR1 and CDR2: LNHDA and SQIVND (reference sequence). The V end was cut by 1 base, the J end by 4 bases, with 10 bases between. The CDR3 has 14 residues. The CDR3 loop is CASSIVAGFTEAFF. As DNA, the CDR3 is TGTGCCAGTAGTATAGTTGCCGGGTTCACTGAAGCTTTCTTT. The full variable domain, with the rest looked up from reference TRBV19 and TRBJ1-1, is DGGITQSPKYLFRKEGQNVTLSCEQNLNHDAMYWYRQDPGQGLRLIYYSQIVNDFQKGDIAEGYSVSREKKESFPLTVTSAQKNPTAFYLCASSIVAGFTEAFFGQGTRLTVV.

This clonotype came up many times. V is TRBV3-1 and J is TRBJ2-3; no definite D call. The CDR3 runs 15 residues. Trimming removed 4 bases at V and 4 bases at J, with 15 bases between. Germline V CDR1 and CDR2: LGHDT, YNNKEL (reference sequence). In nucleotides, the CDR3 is TGTGCCAGCAGCCCCCAGACACCCCTGTCAGATACGCAGTATTTT. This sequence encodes CASSPQTPLSDTQYF.